This TCR beta chain was sequenced in a study of blood T cells in healthy people across ages. The wider study: Capturing about one barcoded beta molecule per two T cells was achieved by template switching. Study-wide results and caveats: Higher diversity, along with more naive CD4+ cells, distinguished long-lived donors from aged donors.

The CDR3 runs 14 residues. The V gene lost 5 bases and the J gene lost 4 bases, with 15 bases spanning the gap. Germline V gene data show CDR1 as SGHTA and CDR2 as FQGNSA. A second roughly 6 to 12 cycle PCR used barcoded and J-beta primers. Per sample, CDR3-containing paired-end reads numbered at least 2.5 million. TCRdb reanalysed the 5' RACE reads using MiXCR and keeps one entry per CDR3 protein. The sample holds 1.8 million or so distinct CDR3 sequences, 35% to 50% seen once. A note on this clonotype: Its cognate antigen is unknown.

The chain has TRBV7-2 and TRBJ2-7; a weak D match, TRBD1 (6 bases). The TCR sequence derives from a human donor in good health. The source material was blood. The CDR3, as DNA: TGTGCCAGCAGCCCCCGGCAGGGGTGGTACGAGCAGTACTTC. This gives the protein CASSPRQGWYEQYF. Supplemented by reference TRBV7-2 and TRBJ2-7, the full variable domain reads GAGVSQSPSNKVTEKGKDVELRCDPISGHTALYWYRQSLGQGLEFLIYFQGNSAPDKSGLPSDRFSAERTGGSVSTLTIQRTQQEDSAVYLCASSPRQGWYEQYFGPGTRLTVT.